The 21 T cell receptor beta chains below all came from one sample that was sequenced in a study of cytomegalovirus exposure and HLA in healthy donors. The primer mix had 60 Vbeta and 13 Jbeta primers. The assay was immunoSEQ multiplex PCR, and TCRdb's table has in-frame clones only and misses some. This repertoire includes about 33,000 clones. Sequenced material: PBMCs. The receptors derive from a woman aged 35 to 49 in good health and CMV-seropositive.

CDR3 DNA sequence: TGCGCCAGCAGCCAAGATTGGACAGGCAAGTCCTACGAGCAGTACTTC. Translating it yields CASSQDWTGKSYEQYF. This chain connects TRBV4-3 to TRBJ2-7, with 7 bases fitting TRBD1. V dropped 0 bases and J dropped 1; count of bases not matched to a gene: 6. Germline V lookup: CDR1 LGHNA, CDR2 YSLEER. The CDR3 runs to 16 residues.

As regards this clone: The junction departs from germline at one end; a sequencing error may be responsible. V is TRBV30 and J is TRBJ2-3; D is undetermined. This CDR3 is 11 amino acids long. Germline-derived CDR1 and CDR2 are GTSNPN and SVGIG (reference sequence). In DNA form, the CDR3 reads TGTGCCTGGACTACCACAGATAAGCAGTATTTT. It yields the protein CAWTTTDKQYF.

This chain joins TRBV19 and TRBJ1-4, with TRBD1 matching over 7 bases. V was pared by 7 bases and J by 5 bases, with 7 bases of the junction left unmatched. The CDR3 covers 14 residues. CDR1 and CDR2 from the germline V gene are LNHDA and SQIVND (reference sequence). The CDR3 DNA sequence: TGTGCCAGTACCCGGACAGGCGAAAATGAAAAACTGTTTTTT. It specifies CASTRTGENEKLFF. Full variable domain (missing parts from reference TRBV19 and TRBJ1-4): DGGITQSPKYLFRKEGQNVTLSCEQNLNHDAMYWYRQDPGQGLRLIYYSQIVNDFQKGDIAEGYSVSREKKESFPLTVTSAQKNPTAFYLCASTRTGENEKLFFGSGTQLSVL.

V and J are TRBV4-1 and TRBJ2-7, with 10 bases fitting TRBD2. CDR1 MGHRA and CDR2 YSYEKL come from the germline V gene. V shed 1 base, J shed 2 bases, and the junction held 8 bases outside the gene matches. This CDR3 has 17 amino acids. CDR3 nucleotides: TGCGCCAGCAGCCAAGCTCCCCGGACTAGCGGCACCTACGAGCAGTACTTC. Protein product: CASSQAPRTSGTYEQYF.

The chain joins TRBV5-4 to TRBJ2-1; D might be TRBD1 (5 bases). The V and J ends lost 4 bases and 0 bases respectively, with 8 bases between them. Germline lookup yields CDR1 SGHNT and CDR2 YYREEE (reference sequence). The CDR3 loop spans 14 amino acids. Here the CDR3 reads CASSARVSYNEQFF. DNA for the CDR3: TGTGCCAGCAGCGCCAGGGTCTCCTACAATGAGCAGTTCTTC.

The V and J genes are TRBV25-1 and TRBJ1-2; D gene uncertain. The germline V and J ends were trimmed by 3 bases and 0 bases, with 8 bases remaining between them. The CDR3 is 14 residues long. The germline V gene encodes CDR1 MGHDK and CDR2 SYGVNS. The CDR3 region is CASSDRGTNYGYTF. The DNA for the CDR3 is TGTGCCAGCAGTGACCGGGGAACTAACTATGGCTACACCTTC.

This sequence joins TRBV5-8 and TRBJ2-7; no clear D. V was trimmed by 4 bases and J by 0 bases, leaving 5 bases between them. This CDR3 has 12 residues. Germline values: CDR1 SGHTS, CDR2 YDEGEE. The DNA for the CDR3 is TGTGCCAGCAGCCCCAGCTCCTACGAGCAGTACTTC. This codes for CASSPSSYEQYF.

CDR3 residues: CASSPTAGQGTEKLFF. CDR3 in DNA: TGTGCCAGCAGCCCAACGGCGGGACAGGGGACTGAAAAACTGTTTTTT. The rearrangement uses TRBV5-4 and TRBJ1-4, with 10 bases identical to TRBD1. V shed 4 bases and J 7 bases; nucleotides not matched to a gene: 10. The CDR3 sequence is 16 residues long. The V gene's germline CDR1 is SGHNT and CDR2 YYREEE (reference sequence). Looking up the rest from reference TRBV5-4 and TRBJ1-4 gives the full variable domain: ETGVTQSPTHLIKTRGQQVTLRCSSQSGHNTVSWYQQALGQGPQFIFQYYREEENGRGNFPPRFSGLQFPNYSSELNVNALELDDSALYLCASSPTAGQGTEKLFFGSGTQLSVL.

CDR3 coding DNA: TGCAGCGTTGGGGGGGACAGAAAGGCGATTCGGGTCTATGAGCAGTTCTTC. Translated, it gives CSVGGDRKAIRVYEQFF. The chain recombines TRBV29-1 with TRBJ2-1, with a tentative D call TRBD1 (7 bases). The CDR3 covers 17 residues. The germline gives CDR1 SQVTM, CDR2 ANQGSEA. Trimming cost V 4 bases and J 8 bases, with 27 bases left between them.

As for this clone: Relative to the germline gene, one junction end is altered; a read error may explain this. Other DNA sequences in this sample translate to the same CDR3. The rearrangement uses TRBV27 and TRBJ1-1; no firm D call. Germline CDR1 and CDR2: MNHEY and SMNVEV (reference sequence). The CDR3 is 16 residues long. The CDR3 nucleotides are TGTGCCAGCAGTTTAAGAGGATTGTACCTGAACACTGAGGCTTTCTTT. Its protein product is CASSLRGLYLNTEAFF.

The V and J genes are TRBV7-9 and TRBJ2-7, with TRBD2 as a possible D gene (6 bases). The CDR3 is 17 residues long. The germline V and J ends were trimmed by 5 bases and 3 bases, with 23 bases remaining between them. Germline V lookup: CDR1 SEHNR, CDR2 FQNEAQ (reference sequence). The CDR3 DNA reads as TGTGCCAGCAGCCGTGCCGTTGGAGGGACTCCCGACTACGAGCAGTACTTC. Amino acid sequence: CASSRAVGGTPDYEQYF.

The chain has TRBV6-6 and TRBJ1-1; no definite D call. The V end lost 4 bases, the J end lost 3 bases, and 3 bases lay between the germline ends. CDR1 is MNHNY and CDR2 is SVGAGI in the germline V gene (reference sequence). This CDR3 comprises 11 residues. CDR3 region: CASSSDTEAFF. The CDR3 DNA reads TGTGCCAGCAGTTCTGACACTGAAGCTTTCTTT.

The rearrangement links TRBV7-6 to TRBJ1-1; D is perhaps TRBD1 (5 bases). This CDR3 comprises 14 residues. Germline V gene data show CDR1 as SGHVS and CDR2 as FNYEAQ. Trimming cost V 0 bases and J 3 bases, with 8 bases left between them. The DNA of the CDR3 is TGTGCCAGCAGCTTAGCGGGGCCATACACTGAAGCTTTCTTT. Amino acids: CASSLAGPYTEAFF.

The chain employs TRBV15 and TRBJ2-3, with 7 bases fitting TRBD1. Germline CDR1 reads LNHNV; CDR2 reads YYDKDF (reference sequence). This CDR3 has 17 amino acids. Trimming at V came to 2 bases and at J to 0 bases, leaving 8 bases not matched to a gene. This CDR3 reads CATSRQTGLISTDTQYF. In nucleotides, the CDR3 is TGTGCCACCAGCAGACAGACAGGGCTGATTAGCACAGATACGCAGTATTTT.

The chain employs TRBV6-1 and TRBJ2-1; 9 nucleotides align to TRBD2. Per germline, CDR1 MNHNS and CDR2 SASEGT. This CDR3 is 14 amino acids long. Unmatched junction bases numbered 8, after V lost 0 bases and J lost 14 bases. The CDR3: CASSEAQAGGEEFF. DNA for the CDR3: TGTGCCAGCAGTGAAGCTCAAGCGGGAGGAGAGGAGTTCTTC.

This chain links TRBV6-5 with TRBJ2-7; tentative D call: TRBD1 (5 bases). CDR1 and CDR2 from the germline V gene are MNHEY and SVGAGI. This CDR3 comprises 14 residues. V was shortened by 7 bases and J by 2 bases, with 15 bases between the two germline ends. In DNA, the CDR3 is TGTGCCAGCACCCCACGGAAAGGGGCCTACGAGCAGTACTTC. Amino acids: CASTPRKGAYEQYF.

The chain recombines TRBV30 with TRBJ2-2; perhaps TRBD1 as D (5 bases). The CDR3 runs to 16 residues. V lost 2 bases and J 0 bases, leaving 13 bases between the germline ends. Per germline, CDR1 GTSNPN and CDR2 SVGIG (reference sequence). This CDR3 reads CAWSKRGLTNTGELFF. The DNA for the CDR3 is TGTGCCTGGAGTAAAAGGGGCCTGACGAACACCGGGGAGCTGTTTTTT. The variable domain in full, completed from reference TRBV30 and TRBJ2-2, reads SQTIHQWPATLVQPVGSPLSLECTVEGTSNPNLYWYRQAAGRGLQLLFYSVGIGQISSEVPQNLSASRPQDRQFILSSKKLLLSDSGFYLCAWSKRGLTNTGELFFGEGSRLTVL.

The chain couples TRBV10-3 to TRBJ2-7, with TRBD1 as a possible D gene (5 bases). This CDR3 has 13 residues. Trimming took off 2 bases at V and 6 bases at J, with 11 bases between the two ends. Germline V gene data show CDR1 as ENHRY and CDR2 as SYGVKD. Here the CDR3 reads CAISEMEGVEQYF. CDR3 nucleotides: TGTGCCATCAGTGAGATGGAAGGGGTCGAGCAGTACTTC.

V usage is TRBV4-1 and J usage is TRBJ2-2; perhaps TRBD2 as D (5 bases). The V gene's germline CDR1 is MGHRA and CDR2 YSYEKL. CDR3 size: 13 residues. The V end lost 0 bases, the J end lost 7 bases, and 6 bases lay between the germline ends. The CDR3 protein is CASSQELVGELFF. CDR3 nucleotides: TGCGCCAGCAGCCAAGAACTAGTCGGGGAGCTGTTTTTT.

The rearrangement links TRBV19 to TRBJ1-4; 8 bases fit TRBD1. The V segment lost 6 bases and the J segment 7 bases; nucleotides outside the gene matches: 4. Germline values: CDR1 LNHDA, CDR2 SQIVND (reference sequence). The CDR3 spans 13 residues. CDR3 residues: CASRRDRLEKLFF. The CDR3, as DNA: TGTGCCAGTAGACGGGACAGGCTTGAAAAACTGTTTTTT.

The J gene is TRBJ2-5, the V gene TRBV7-9, with a weak D call TRBD2 (6 bases). Germline values: CDR1 SEHNR, CDR2 FQNEAQ (reference sequence). The CDR3 contains 15 residues. V was clipped by 5 bases and J by 4 bases, with 17 bases between them. CDR3 DNA sequence: TGTGCCAGCAGCCCCCCGGGGGAGGAAAGAGAGACCCAGTACTTC. It is translated as CASSPPGEERETQYF.